Below, one T cell receptor beta chain is given with its context. Its antigen is unknown. This entry comes from a study of T cell responses to AZD1222 COVID-19 vaccine. Points from the study as a whole: Repertoires were obtained solely post-peak T cell response. Increased Spike-specific TCR breadth and depth were observed after two AZD1222 doses.

Only in-frame clones appear in the TCRdb table, and some are missing; sequencing was by immunoSEQ multiplex PCR. Of approximately 110,000 clones listed, 80% to 90% are singletons. The CDR3 is 15 amino acids. V was clipped by 2 bases and J by 6 bases, with 17 bases between them. Germline CDR1 and CDR2: SSHAT and FNYEAQ (reference sequence). J is TRBJ2-7 and V is TRBV7-7; D might be TRBD1 or TRBD2, each matching 5 bases. This sequence originates from an adult in good health. The sample here was peripheral blood, taken on day 0 of AZD1222 vaccination. CDR3 nucleotide sequence: TGTGCCAGCAGCTTAACCGGGACCGACAACGGCGAGCAGTACTTC. Amino acids: CASSLTGTDNGEQYF.